These 2 T cell receptor beta chains share one sample of origin, sequenced in a study of T-cell reconstitution after alpha-beta-depleted transplantation in children. Molecular barcoding with unique molecular identifiers was used for the TCRbeta library. TCRdb used MiXCR to reprocess the PCR reads, holding one entry per CDR3 protein. The sample has approximately 350,000 distinct CDR3 sequences, around 15% seen once. This specimen was PBMCs, mostly from graft donor cells, taken 360 days after TCRalphabeta/CD19-depleted stem cell transplant. The receptors come from a male patient aged 2-10 years who had a stem cell transplant for acute lymphoblastic leukemia, so the T cells may come from the graft donor.

V and J are TRBV20-1 and TRBJ2-7; no clear D. CDR3 length: 13 residues. Trimming removed 2 bases at V and 0 bases at J, with 8 bases between. Germline-derived CDR1 and CDR2 are DFQATT and SNEGSKA (reference sequence). The CDR3 sequence: CSARPAISYEQYF. CDR3 sequence (DNA): TGCAGTGCTAGACCTGCTATCTCCTACGAGCAGTACTTC.

This chain connects TRBV10-3 to TRBJ2-1, with D possibly matching TRBD2 (6 bases). The germline V gene has CDR1 ENHRY and CDR2 SYGVKD. The ends were cut back, 5 bases at V and 3 bases at J, with 11 bases in the middle. This CDR3 is built from 14 residues. CDR3: CAISLVADYNEQFF. In DNA, the CDR3 is TGTGCCATCAGTTTAGTAGCGGACTACAATGAGCAGTTCTTC.